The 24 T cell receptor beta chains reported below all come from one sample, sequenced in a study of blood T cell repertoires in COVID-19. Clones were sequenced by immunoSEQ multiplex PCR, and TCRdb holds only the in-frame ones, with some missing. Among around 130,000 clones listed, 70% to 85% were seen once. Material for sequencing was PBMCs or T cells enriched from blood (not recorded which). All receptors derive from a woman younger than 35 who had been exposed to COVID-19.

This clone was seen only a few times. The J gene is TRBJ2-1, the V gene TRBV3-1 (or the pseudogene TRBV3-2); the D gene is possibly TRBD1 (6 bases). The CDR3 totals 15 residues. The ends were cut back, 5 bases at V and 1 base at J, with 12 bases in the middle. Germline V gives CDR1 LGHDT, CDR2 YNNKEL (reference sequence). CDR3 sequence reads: CASSESRGSYNEQFF. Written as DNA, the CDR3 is TGTGCCAGCAGCGAATCTAGGGGGTCCTACAATGAGCAGTTCTTC.

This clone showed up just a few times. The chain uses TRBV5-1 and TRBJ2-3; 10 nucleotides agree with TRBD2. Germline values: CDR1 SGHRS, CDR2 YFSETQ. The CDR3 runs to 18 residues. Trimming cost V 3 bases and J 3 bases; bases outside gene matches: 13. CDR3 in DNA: TGCGCCAGCAGCTCCCATACCATAGCGGGAGGTGGTACAGATACGCAGTATTTT. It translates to CASSSHTIAGGGTDTQYF.

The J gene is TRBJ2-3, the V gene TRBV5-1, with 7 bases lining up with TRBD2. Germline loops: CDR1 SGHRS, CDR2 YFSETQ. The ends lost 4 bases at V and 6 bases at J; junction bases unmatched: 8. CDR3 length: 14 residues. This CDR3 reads CASSNGTTRDTQYF. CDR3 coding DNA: TGCGCCAGCAGCAACGGGACTACCAGGGATACGCAGTATTTT.

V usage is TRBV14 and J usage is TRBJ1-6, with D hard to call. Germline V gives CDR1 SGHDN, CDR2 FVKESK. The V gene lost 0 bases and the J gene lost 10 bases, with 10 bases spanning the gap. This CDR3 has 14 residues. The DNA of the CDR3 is TGTGCCAGCAGCCAAGACCCCACCTACTCACCCCTCCACTTT. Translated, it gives CASSQDPTYSPLHF.

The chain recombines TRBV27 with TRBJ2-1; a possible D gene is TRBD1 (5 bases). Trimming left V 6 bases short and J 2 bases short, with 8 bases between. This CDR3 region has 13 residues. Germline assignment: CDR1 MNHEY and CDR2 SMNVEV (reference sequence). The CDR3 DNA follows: TGTGCCAGCAGACAGGTTCCCTACAATGAGCAGTTCTTC. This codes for CASRQVPYNEQFF.

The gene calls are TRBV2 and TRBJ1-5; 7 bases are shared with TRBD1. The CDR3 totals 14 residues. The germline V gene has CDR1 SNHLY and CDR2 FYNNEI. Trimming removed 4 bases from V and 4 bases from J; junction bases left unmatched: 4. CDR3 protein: CASSGDSYNQPQHF. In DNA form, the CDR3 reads TGTGCCAGCAGTGGGGACAGCTATAATCAGCCCCAGCATTTT.

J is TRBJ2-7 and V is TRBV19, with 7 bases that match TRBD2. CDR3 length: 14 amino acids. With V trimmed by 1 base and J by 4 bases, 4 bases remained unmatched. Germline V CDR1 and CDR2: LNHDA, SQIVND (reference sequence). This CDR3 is CASSIAGTNYEQYF. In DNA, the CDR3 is TGTGCCAGTAGTATAGCCGGGACTAATTACGAGCAGTACTTC.

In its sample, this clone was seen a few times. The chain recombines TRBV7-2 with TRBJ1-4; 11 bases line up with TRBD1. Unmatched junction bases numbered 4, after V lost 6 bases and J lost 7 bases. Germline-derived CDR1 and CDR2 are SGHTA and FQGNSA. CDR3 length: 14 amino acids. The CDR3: CASSLGQGAEKLFF. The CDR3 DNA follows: TGTGCCAGCAGTCTAGGACAGGGGGCTGAAAAACTGTTTTTT.

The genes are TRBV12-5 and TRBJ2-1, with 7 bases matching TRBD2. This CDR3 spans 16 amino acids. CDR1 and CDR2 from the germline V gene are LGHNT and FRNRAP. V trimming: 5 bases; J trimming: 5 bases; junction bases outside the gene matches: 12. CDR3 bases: TGTGCTAGTGGTGCCCCCCGAGCGGGAAGACACAATGAGCAGTTCTTC. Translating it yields CASGAPRAGRHNEQFF.

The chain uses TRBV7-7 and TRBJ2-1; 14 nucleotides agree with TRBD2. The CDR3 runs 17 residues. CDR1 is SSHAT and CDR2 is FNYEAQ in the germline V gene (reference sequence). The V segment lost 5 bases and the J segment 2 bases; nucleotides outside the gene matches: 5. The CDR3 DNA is TGTGCCAGCAGCCCGGGACTAGCGGGAGAGACCTACAATGAGCAGTTCTTC. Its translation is CASSPGLAGETYNEQFF.

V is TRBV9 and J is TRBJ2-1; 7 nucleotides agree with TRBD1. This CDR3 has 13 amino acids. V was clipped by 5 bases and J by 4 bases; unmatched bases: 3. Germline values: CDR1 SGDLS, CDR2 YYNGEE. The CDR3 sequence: CASSEGQYNEQFF. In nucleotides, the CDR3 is TGTGCCAGCAGTGAGGGACAGTACAATGAGCAGTTCTTC.

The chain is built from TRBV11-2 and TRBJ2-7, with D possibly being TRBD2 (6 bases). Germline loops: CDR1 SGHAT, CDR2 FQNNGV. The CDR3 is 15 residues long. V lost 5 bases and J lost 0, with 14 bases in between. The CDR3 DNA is TGTGCCAGCAGCCGAAGCGCTAGCGACTCCTACGAGCAGTACTTC. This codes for CASSRSASDSYEQYF.

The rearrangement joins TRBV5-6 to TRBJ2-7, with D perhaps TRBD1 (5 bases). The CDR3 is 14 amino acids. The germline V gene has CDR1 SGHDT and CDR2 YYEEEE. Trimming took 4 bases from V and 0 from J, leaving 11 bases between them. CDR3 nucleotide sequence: TGTGCCAGCAGCCTCCAGGGTCACTCCTACGAGCAGTACTTC. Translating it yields CASSLQGHSYEQYF.

CDR3 region: CASSLAGLAGNTGELFF. The CDR3 coding sequence is TGTGCCAGCAGCTTGGCAGGACTAGCGGGAAACACCGGGGAGCTGTTTTTT. The chain couples TRBV5-4 to TRBJ2-2; the match to TRBD2 covers 12 bases. V was pared by 0 bases and J by 2 bases, with 2 bases of the junction left unmatched. Germline CDR1 SGHNT, CDR2 YYREEE (reference sequence). The CDR3 runs 17 residues.

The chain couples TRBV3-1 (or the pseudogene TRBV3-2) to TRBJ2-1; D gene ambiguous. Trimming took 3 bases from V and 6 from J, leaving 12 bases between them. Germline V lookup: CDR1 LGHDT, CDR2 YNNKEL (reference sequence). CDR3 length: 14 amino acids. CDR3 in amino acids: CASSQTPAPNEQFF. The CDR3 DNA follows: TGTGCCAGCAGCCAGACCCCAGCGCCCAATGAGCAGTTCTTC.

The chain's CDR3 is CASSLASATNEKLFF. CDR3 nucleotides: TGCGCCAGCAGCTTGGCCAGTGCAACTAATGAAAAACTGTTTTTT. The V and J genes are TRBV5-1 and TRBJ1-4; D unresolved. The CDR3 totals 15 residues. Looked up from germline, CDR1 is SGHRS and CDR2 is YFSETQ. V was cut by 0 bases and J by 0 bases, with 6 bases left in between.

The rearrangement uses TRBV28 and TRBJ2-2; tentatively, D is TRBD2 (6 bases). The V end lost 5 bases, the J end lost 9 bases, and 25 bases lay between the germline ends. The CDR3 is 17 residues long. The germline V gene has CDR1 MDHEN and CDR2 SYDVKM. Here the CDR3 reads CASSLRSGSDREWELFF. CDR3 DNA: TGTGCCAGCAGTCTCCGCTCGGGATCAGACCGGGAGTGGGAGCTGTTTTTT. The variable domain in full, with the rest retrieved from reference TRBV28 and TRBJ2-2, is DVKVTQSSRYLVKRTGEKVFLECVQDMDHENMFWYRQDPGLGLRLIYFSYDVKMKEKGDIPEGYSVSREKKERFSLILESASTNQTSMYLCASSLRSGSDREWELFFGEGSRLTVL.

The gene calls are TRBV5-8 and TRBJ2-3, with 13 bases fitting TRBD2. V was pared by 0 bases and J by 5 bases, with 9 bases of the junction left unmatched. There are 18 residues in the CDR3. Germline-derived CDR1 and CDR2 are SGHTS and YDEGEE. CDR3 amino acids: CASSLGNYGLAGVDTQYF. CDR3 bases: TGTGCCAGCAGCTTGGGAAATTACGGACTAGCGGGAGTAGATACGCAGTATTTT.

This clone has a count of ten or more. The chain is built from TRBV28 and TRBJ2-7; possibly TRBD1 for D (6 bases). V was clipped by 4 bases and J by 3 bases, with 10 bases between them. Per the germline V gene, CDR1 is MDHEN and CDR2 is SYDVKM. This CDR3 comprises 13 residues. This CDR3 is CASSSTGFYEQYF. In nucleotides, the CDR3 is TGTGCCAGCAGTTCAACAGGGTTCTACGAGCAGTACTTC. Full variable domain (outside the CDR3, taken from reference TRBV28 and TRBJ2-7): DVKVTQSSRYLVKRTGEKVFLECVQDMDHENMFWYRQDPGLGLRLIYFSYDVKMKEKGDIPEGYSVSREKKERFSLILESASTNQTSMYLCASSSTGFYEQYFGPGTRLTVT.

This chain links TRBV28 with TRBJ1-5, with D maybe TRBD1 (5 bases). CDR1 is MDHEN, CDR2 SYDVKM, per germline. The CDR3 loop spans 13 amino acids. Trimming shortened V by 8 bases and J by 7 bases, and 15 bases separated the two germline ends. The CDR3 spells CASLPGGEQPQHF. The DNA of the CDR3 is TGTGCCAGCCTTCCGGGGGGGGAGCAGCCCCAGCATTTT.

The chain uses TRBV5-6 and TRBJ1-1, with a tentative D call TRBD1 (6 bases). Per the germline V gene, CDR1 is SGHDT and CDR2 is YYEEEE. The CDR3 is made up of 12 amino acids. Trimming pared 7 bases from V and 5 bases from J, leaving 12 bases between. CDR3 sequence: CASGVQGTEAFF. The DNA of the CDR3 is TGTGCCAGCGGCGTACAGGGAACTGAAGCTTTCTTT.

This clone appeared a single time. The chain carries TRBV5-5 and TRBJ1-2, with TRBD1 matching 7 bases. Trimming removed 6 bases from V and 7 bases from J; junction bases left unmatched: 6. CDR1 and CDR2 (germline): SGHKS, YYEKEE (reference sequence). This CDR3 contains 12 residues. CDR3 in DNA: TGTGCCAGCAACACAGGGGACTCTGGCTACACCTTC. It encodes CASNTGDSGYTF.

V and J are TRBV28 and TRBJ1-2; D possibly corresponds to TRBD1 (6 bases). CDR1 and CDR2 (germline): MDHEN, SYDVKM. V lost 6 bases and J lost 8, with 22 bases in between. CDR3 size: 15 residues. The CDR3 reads CASSTHGRGMRGYTF. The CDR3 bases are TGTGCCAGCAGCACCCATGGAAGGGGGATGCGAGGCTACACCTTC.

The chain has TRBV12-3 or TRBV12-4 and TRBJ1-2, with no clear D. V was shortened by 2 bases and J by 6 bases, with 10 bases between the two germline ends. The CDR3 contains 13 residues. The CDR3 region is CASSLLEENGYTF. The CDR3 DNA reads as TGTGCCAGCAGTTTATTAGAGGAGAATGGCTACACCTTC.